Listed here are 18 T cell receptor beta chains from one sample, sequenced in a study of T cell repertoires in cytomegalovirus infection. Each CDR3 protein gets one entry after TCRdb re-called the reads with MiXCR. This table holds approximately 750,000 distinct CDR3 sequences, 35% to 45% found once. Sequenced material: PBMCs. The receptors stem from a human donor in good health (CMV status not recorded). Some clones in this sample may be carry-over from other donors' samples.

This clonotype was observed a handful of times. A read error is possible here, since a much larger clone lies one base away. The CDR3 DNA reads TGTGCTAGCAGCTTCGGGGCGGGGGGCAGCACAGATACGCAGTATTTT. Translation: CASSFGAGGSTDTQYF. The chain recombines TRBV7-6 with TRBJ2-3; 8 nucleotides match TRBD2. Germline CDR1 SGHVS, CDR2 FNYEAQ. The CDR3 runs 16 residues.

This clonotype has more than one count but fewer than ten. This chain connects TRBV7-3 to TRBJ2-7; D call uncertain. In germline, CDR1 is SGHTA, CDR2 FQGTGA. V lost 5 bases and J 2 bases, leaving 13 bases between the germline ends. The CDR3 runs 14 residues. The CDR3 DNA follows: TGTGCCAGCAGCGACCCAGGAATGGCCTACGAGCAGTACTTC. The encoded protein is CASSDPGMAYEQYF. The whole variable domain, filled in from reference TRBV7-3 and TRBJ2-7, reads GAGVSQTPSNKVTEKGKYVELRCDPISGHTALYWYRQSLGQGPEFLIYFQGTGAADDSGLPNDRFFAVRPEGSVSTLKIQRTERGDSAVYLCASSDPGMAYEQYFGPGTRLTVT.

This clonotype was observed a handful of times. This CDR3 reads CASSSGPRPGQGNYGYTF. DNA for the CDR3: TGTGCCAGCAGCTCGGGACCCCGTCCGGGACAGGGAAACTATGGCTACACCTTC. The chain links TRBV7-9 to TRBJ1-2, with 9 bases lining up with TRBD1. The junction had 14 bases not matched to a gene; V was cut back by 4 bases and J by 2 bases. CDR1 is SEHNR and CDR2 is FQNEAQ in the germline V gene (reference sequence). This CDR3 is 18 amino acids long.

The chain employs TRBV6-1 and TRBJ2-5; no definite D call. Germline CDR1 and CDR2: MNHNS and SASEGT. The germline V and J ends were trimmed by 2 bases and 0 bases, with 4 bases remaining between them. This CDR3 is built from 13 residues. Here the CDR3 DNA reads TGTGCCAGCAGTGAACGATACCAAGAGACCCAGTACTTC. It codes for CASSERYQETQYF.

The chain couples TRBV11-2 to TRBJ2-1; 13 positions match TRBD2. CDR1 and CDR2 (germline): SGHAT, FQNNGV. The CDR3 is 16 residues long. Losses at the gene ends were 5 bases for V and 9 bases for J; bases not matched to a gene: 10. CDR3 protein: CASSRQLAGGRGEQFF. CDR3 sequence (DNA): TGTGCCAGCAGCCGTCAACTAGCGGGAGGGCGGGGTGAGCAGTTCTTC.

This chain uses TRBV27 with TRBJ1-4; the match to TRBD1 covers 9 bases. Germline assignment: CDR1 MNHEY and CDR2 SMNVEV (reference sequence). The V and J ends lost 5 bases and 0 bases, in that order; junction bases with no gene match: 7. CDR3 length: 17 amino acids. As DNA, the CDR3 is TGTGCCAGCAGTAGCACCGGGACAGGGCCAACTAATGAAAAACTGTTTTTT. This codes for CASSSTGTGPTNEKLFF.

The CDR3 DNA sequence: TGCGCCAGCAGCTTCAGGGCACAGGGCCGCAATGAGCAGTTCTTC. It encodes CASSFRAQGRNEQFF. The chain uses TRBV5-1 and TRBJ2-1; a possible D gene is TRBD1 (6 bases). Germline V gene sequence: CDR1 SGHRS, CDR2 YFSETQ. Deletions cut 2 bases from V and 6 bases from J, with 15 bases between. The CDR3 is 15 residues long.

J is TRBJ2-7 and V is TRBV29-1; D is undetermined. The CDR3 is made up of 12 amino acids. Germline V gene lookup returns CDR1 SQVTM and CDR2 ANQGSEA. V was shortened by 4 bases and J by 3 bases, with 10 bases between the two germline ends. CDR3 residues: CSVASGDYEQYF. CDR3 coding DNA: TGCAGCGTTGCGTCAGGAGACTACGAGCAGTACTTC.

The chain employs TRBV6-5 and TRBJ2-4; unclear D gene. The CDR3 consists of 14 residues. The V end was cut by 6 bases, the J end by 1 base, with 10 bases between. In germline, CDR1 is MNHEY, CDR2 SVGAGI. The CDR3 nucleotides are TGTGCCAGCAGGAGGATGGGGGCCAAAAACATTCAGTACTTC. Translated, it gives CASRRMGAKNIQYF.

CDR3: CASNGGGGYEQYF. The CDR3, as DNA: TGTGCCAGCAATGGGGGCGGAGGGTACGAGCAGTACTTC. V usage is TRBV6-6 and J usage is TRBJ2-7; D is tentatively TRBD1 or TRBD2 (6 bases each). The CDR3 has 13 amino acids. Deletions cut 7 bases from V and 4 bases from J, with 14 bases between. Germline CDR1 is MNHNY and CDR2 is SVGAGI (reference sequence).

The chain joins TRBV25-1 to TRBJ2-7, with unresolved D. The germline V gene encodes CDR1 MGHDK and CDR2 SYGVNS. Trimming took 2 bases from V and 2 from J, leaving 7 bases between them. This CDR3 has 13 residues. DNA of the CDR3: TGTGCCAGCAGTGAAACGGCTACCTACGAGCAGTACTTC. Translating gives CASSETATYEQYF.

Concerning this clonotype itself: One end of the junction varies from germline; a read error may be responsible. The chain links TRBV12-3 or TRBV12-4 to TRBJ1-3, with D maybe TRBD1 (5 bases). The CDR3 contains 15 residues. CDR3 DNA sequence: TGTGCCAGCAGTAATTTGGGACCGATTGGAACCACCATATATTTT. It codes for CASSNLGPIGTTIYF.

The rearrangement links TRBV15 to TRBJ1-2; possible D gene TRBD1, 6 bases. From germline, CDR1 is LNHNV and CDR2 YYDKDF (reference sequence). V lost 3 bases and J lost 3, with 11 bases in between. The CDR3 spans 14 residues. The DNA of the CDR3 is TGTGCCACCAGCAGGGGGACAAGCGACTATGGCTACACCTTC. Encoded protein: CATSRGTSDYGYTF. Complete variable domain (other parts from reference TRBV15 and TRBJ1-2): DAMVIQNPRYQVTQFGKPVTLSCSQTLNHNVMYWYQQKSSQAPKLLFHYYDKDFNNEADTPDNFQSRRPNTSFCFLDIRSPGLGDTAMYLCATSRGTSDYGYTFGSGTRLTVV.

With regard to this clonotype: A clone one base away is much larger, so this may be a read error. This chain's CDR3 is CASSVSGVVKLFF. The CDR3 DNA reads as TGTGCCAGCAGCGTTTCGGGGGTAGTGAAACTGTTTTTT. V is TRBV7-2 and J is TRBJ1-4; a possible D gene is TRBD1 (5 bases). Germline V gene data show CDR1 as SGHTA and CDR2 as FQGNSA. The V gene lost 5 bases and the J gene lost 11 bases, with 15 bases spanning the gap. CDR3 length: 13 amino acids.

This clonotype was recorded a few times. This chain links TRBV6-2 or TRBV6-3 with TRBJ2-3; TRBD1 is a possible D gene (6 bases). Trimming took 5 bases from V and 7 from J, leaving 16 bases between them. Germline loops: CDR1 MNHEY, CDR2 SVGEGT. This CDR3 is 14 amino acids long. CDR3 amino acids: CASSQDRLSNTQYF. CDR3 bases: TGTGCCAGCAGTCAGGACAGACTGTCTAATACGCAGTATTTT.

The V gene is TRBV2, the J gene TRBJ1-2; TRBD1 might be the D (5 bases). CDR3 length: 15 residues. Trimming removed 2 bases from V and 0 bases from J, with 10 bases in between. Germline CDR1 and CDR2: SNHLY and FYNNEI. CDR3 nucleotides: TGTGCCAGCAGTGAACGGGACCGACCTAACTATGGCTACACCTTC. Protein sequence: CASSERDRPNYGYTF.

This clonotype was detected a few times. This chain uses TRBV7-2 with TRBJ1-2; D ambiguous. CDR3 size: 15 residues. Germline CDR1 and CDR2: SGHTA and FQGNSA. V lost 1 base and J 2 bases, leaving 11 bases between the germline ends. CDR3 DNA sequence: TGTGCCAGCAGCTTAGGTCCAGGCTCCAACTATGGCTACACCTTC. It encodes CASSLGPGSNYGYTF.

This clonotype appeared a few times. DNA of the CDR3: TGCAGTGCTAGAGACCAGCCAGGGGGCTATGGCTACACCTTC. This sequence encodes CSARDQPGGYGYTF. The rearrangement uses TRBV20-1 and TRBJ1-2; 7 positions match TRBD1. With V trimmed by 0 bases and J by 4 bases, 5 bases remained unmatched. The CDR3 is 14 residues long. Per germline, CDR1 DFQATT and CDR2 SNEGSKA (reference sequence).